A selection of T cell receptor beta chains follows, all from one sample in a study of T cells expressing NK-cell markers. TCRdb re-called the 5' RACE reads and gives one entry per CDR3 protein, without DNA. This repertoire includes fewer than 400,000 distinct CDR3 sequences. The sequencing sample was made of blood T cells: a sorted CD56 or NKG2C T cell subset, CD4+ or CD8+ T cells, or bulk PBMC T cells (not recorded which). All receptors derive from a woman in her 50s in good health. Each CDR3 is given with its conserved first and last residue.

>TRBV5-6|TRBJ2-1
CASSLGPAGGSYNEQFF
>TRBV18|TRBJ2-7
CASSPYLGQGSYEQYF
>TRBV6-5|TRBJ2-3
CASVRLAGADTQYF
>TRBV7-7|TRBJ2-7
CASSLGQGDEQYF
>TRBV28|TRBJ2-1
CASRQLGEQFF
>TRBV7-8|TRBJ2-5
CASSLGRLGKETQYF
>TRBV6-5|TRBJ2-2
CASSYVGSSTGELFF
>TRBV12-3/TRBV12-4|TRBJ1-5
CASSTTGAREKPQHF
>TRBV20-1|TRBJ2-3
CSARVGGATSTDTQYF
>TRBV10-3|TRBJ2-2
CAISYLPPLAGNTGELFF
>TRBV15|TRBJ2-5
CATSRPGLAVTQYF
>TRBV2|TRBJ2-4
CASRIAGLGNIQYF
>TRBV7-9|TRBJ1-5
CASSLAVGTVGNQPQHF
>TRBV7-9|TRBJ1-1
CASSSRGGPNTEAFF
>TRBV6-5|TRBJ1-1
CASSNSAGNTEAFF
>TRBV5-1|TRBJ2-2
CASSFFFGELFF
>TRBV24-1|TRBJ2-3
CATSDFSDDTQYF
>TRBV11-3|TRBJ2-1
CASSTARRERNEQFF
>TRBV7-6|TRBJ2-1
CASSSFQGVSSYNEQFF
>TRBV6-5|TRBJ1-2
CASSIANYGYTF
>TRBV27|TRBJ2-7
CASSRGMAYEQYF
>TRBV5-5|TRBJ2-7
CASSPLRGTYEQYF
>TRBV5-1|TRBJ2-7
CASSLAPGQGVYEQYF
>TRBV5-1|TRBJ2-2
CASSRAPLGELFF
>TRBV13|TRBJ2-3
CASSPAGIAGVPDTQYF
>TRBV12-3/TRBV12-4|TRBJ1-1
CANLRTIGAEAFF
>TRBV7-2|TRBJ2-5
CASSLILETQYF
>TRBV5-6|TRBJ1-1
CASSLAGTPPYTEAFF
>TRBV10-3|TRBJ1-5
CAISEKSGSQPQHF
>TRBV27|TRBJ2-1
CASSLRGGRGYNEQFF
>TRBV7-9|TRBJ1-2
CASSLGEGAYGYTF
>TRBV29-1|TRBJ2-1
CSVREVGWGSGEQFF
>TRBV20-1|TRBJ2-3
CSARSGLQGDTQYF
>TRBV6-5|TRBJ1-6
CASSSVYNSPLHF
>TRBV15|TRBJ2-1
CATSRTSELREQFF
>TRBV18|TRBJ2-4
CASSLQSQNIQYF
>TRBV5-1|TRBJ2-3
CASSLTEGPDTQYF
>TRBV7-9|TRBJ2-1
CASSRTSSSYNEQFF
>TRBV10-3|TRBJ1-4
CATRQGTTNEKLFF
>TRBV7-6|TRBJ2-1
CASSVGQGAQGEQFF
>TRBV6-6|TRBJ1-2
CASTTGGPVSDGYTF
>TRBV5-1|TRBJ2-7
CASSLTGGSSYEQYF
>TRBV5-1|TRBJ2-2
CASSLTSGRAGGELFF
>TRBV7-2|TRBJ2-1
CASSLEHSSYNEQFF
>TRBV5-1|TRBJ1-1
CASSISPTGQLNTEAFF
>TRBV6-1|TRBJ2-1
CASSGHLGAGEQFF
>TRBV10-3|TRBJ2-2
CAISARGTDNTGELFF
>TRBV12-3/TRBV12-4|TRBJ2-3
CASRGLAEGTDTQYF
>TRBV29-1|TRBJ2-3
CSVAGREGGTDTQYF
>TRBV11-3|TRBJ2-5
CASSSVWGVRETQYF